A single sample is the source of the 16 T cell receptor beta chains below, sequenced in a study of CD8 T cells in ankylosing spondylitis. Findings of the study overall: Characteristic, it appeared, of ankylosing spondylitis blood was a TCR beta motif of several highly homologous variants.

One entry per CDR3 protein, called by TCRdb with MiXCR from the 5' RACE reads. The repertoire consists of 390,000 or so distinct CDR3 sequences, with around 22% occurring once and the leading ten covering roughly a sixth. These receptors' antigens are unknown. Sequencing was done on a sample of blood, either unsorted or a sorted T cell fraction (not recorded which). The receptors were sampled from a male donor with ankylosing spondylitis.

V and J are TRBV29-1 and TRBJ2-7, with TRBD2 matching over 10 bases. Germline assignment: CDR1 SQVTM and CDR2 ANQGSEA. CDR3 length equals 13 residues. V shed 3 bases, J shed 6 bases, and the junction held 5 bases outside the gene matches. CDR3 loop: CSVDASGSIEQYF. The DNA for the CDR3 is TGCAGCGTTGACGCTAGCGGGAGCATCGAGCAGTACTTC.

The chain links TRBV7-2 to TRBJ2-7, with TRBD2 as a possible D gene (6 bases). Germline assignment: CDR1 SGHTA and CDR2 FQGNSA. V shed 5 bases and J shed 6 bases, with 17 bases lying between them. The CDR3 runs 14 residues. The CDR3 nucleotides read TGTGCCAGCAGCAGATCGGGAGAGCCGGGCGAGCAGTACTTC. This codes for CASSRSGEPGEQYF.

The chain carries TRBV9 and TRBJ2-2, with D perhaps matching TRBD2 (6 bases). The CDR3 runs to 15 residues. Germline V gene data show CDR1 as SGDLS and CDR2 as YYNGEE. V dropped 4 bases and J dropped 7 bases, with 17 bases sitting between them. CDR3 sequence (DNA): TGTGCCAGCAGCCCCTCCCCGCGGGGCTACGGGGAGCTGTTTTTT. Amino acid sequence: CASSPSPRGYGELFF.

In this sample, this clonotype turned up a few times. J is TRBJ2-7 and V is TRBV20-1; the D gene is possibly TRBD1 (5 bases). The CDR3 has 14 amino acids. Trimming pared 8 bases from V and 0 bases from J, leaving 17 bases between. CDR1 is DFQATT, CDR2 SNEGSKA, per germline (reference sequence). The CDR3, as DNA: TGCAGTACCTCCCCGACAGAGAGCTCCTACGAGCAGTACTTC. It is translated as CSTSPTESSYEQYF.

Only a few counts were recorded for this clonotype. The V gene is TRBV5-1, the J gene TRBJ1-1; the D gene is possibly TRBD1 (6 bases). The germline V gene has CDR1 SGHRS and CDR2 YFSETQ. V lost 0 bases to trimming and J lost 0 bases, with 15 bases between them. This CDR3 region has 17 residues. CDR3: CASSLDRPGQLNTEAFF. CDR3 DNA: TGCGCCAGCAGCTTGGACCGACCGGGACAACTGAACACTGAAGCTTTCTTT.

This clonotype was seen only a few times. The rearrangement links TRBV14 to TRBJ1-1, with D possibly being TRBD1 (6 bases). The CDR3 runs to 15 residues. The germline V gene encodes CDR1 SGHDN and CDR2 FVKESK. V lost 0 bases and J lost 5, with 13 bases in between. CDR3 sequence (DNA): TGTGCCAGCAGCCAAGACGCAGGGGATGTAACTGAAGCTTTCTTT. Amino acid sequence: CASSQDAGDVTEAFF. The entire variable domain, with the rest obtained from reference TRBV14 and TRBJ1-1, is as follows: EAGVTQFPSHSVIEKGQTVTLRCDPISGHDNLYWYRRVMGKEIKFLLHFVKESKQDESGMPNNRFLAERTGGTYSTLKVQPAELEDSGVYFCASSQDAGDVTEAFFGQGTRLTVV.

V is TRBV21-1 and J is TRBJ2-7; TRBD1 is the table's D call and was not checked against the DNA. TRBV21-1 is deemed a pseudogene. The CDR3 is made up of 15 amino acids. The CDR3 here is CASSNGAGHRYEQYF. The CDR3 DNA is TGTGCCAGCAGCAATGGGGCGGGACACCGATACGAGCAGTACTTC.

The chain carries TRBV29-1 and TRBJ1-1; D possibly corresponds to TRBD1 (5 bases). CDR1 and CDR2 from the germline V gene are SQVTM and ANQGSEA. The CDR3 has 13 amino acids. Deletions cut 4 bases from V and 4 bases from J, with 13 bases between. The CDR3 DNA reads TGCAGCGTTGGGGGGACTTCGGGCACTGAAGCTTTCTTT. Its protein is CSVGGTSGTEAFF.

The chain combines TRBV20-1 with TRBJ2-1; possible D gene TRBD2, 6 bases. This CDR3 contains 15 residues. From germline, CDR1 is DFQATT and CDR2 SNEGSKA (reference sequence). The V gene lost 3 bases and the J gene lost 4 bases, with 16 bases spanning the gap. The CDR3 protein is CSASVSRDFYNEQFF. The CDR3, as DNA: TGCAGTGCTAGTGTTTCCCGGGACTTTTACAATGAGCAGTTCTTC.

This clonotype has more than one count but fewer than ten. This chain connects TRBV5-1 to TRBJ2-1, with TRBD2 matching 11 bases. The CDR3 loop spans 16 amino acids. CDR1 and CDR2 (germline): SGHRS, YFSETQ. After removal of 3 bases from V and 3 bases from J, the junction contained 5 bases not matched to a gene. In DNA, the CDR3 is TGCGCCAGCAGCTCCTTAGCGGGAGGGGGCTACAATGAGCAGTTCTTC. Amino acids: CASSSLAGGGYNEQFF.

This clonotype was observed a handful of times. CDR3 DNA sequence: TGTGCCACCAGTGGCGGCCACTACAATGAGCAGTTCTTC. This codes for CATSGGHYNEQFF. V is TRBV24-1 and J is TRBJ2-1; D gene unclear. Germline V gene sequence: CDR1 KGHDR, CDR2 SFDVKD. The CDR3 is 13 residues long. The V and J ends lost 5 bases and 3 bases respectively, with 7 bases between them.

This clonotype showed up just once. The V call is TRBV7-9, the J call TRBJ2-7; TRBD2 aligns across 9 bases. The CDR3 runs 15 residues. Germline CDR1 and CDR2: SEHNR and FQNEAQ (reference sequence). V trimming: 3 bases; J trimming: 4 bases; junction bases outside the gene matches: 7. The CDR3 DNA reads as TGTGCCAGCAGCTTTTCGACTAGCGGATATTACGAGCAGTACTTC. It encodes CASSFSTSGYYEQYF.

V gene TRBV4-3 combines with J gene TRBJ1-1; D possibly corresponds to TRBD1 (5 bases). Trimming took off 1 base at V and 3 bases at J, with 12 bases between the two ends. Germline V gene sequence: CDR1 LGHNA, CDR2 YSLEER. The CDR3 has 15 amino acids. The CDR3 is CASSQGHRIDTEAFF. DNA for the CDR3: TGCGCCAGCAGCCAAGGTCACAGGATAGACACTGAAGCTTTCTTT.

This clonotype was picked up a small number of times. CDR3 sequence (DNA): TGTGCCACCAGTGACTCCGGACAGGTCTATGGCTACACCTTC. Its protein is CATSDSGQVYGYTF. The chain employs TRBV24-1 and TRBJ1-2; 7 bases are shared with TRBD1. The J segment lost 4 bases and the V segment lost 4 bases, leaving 5 bases of the junction unmatched. Germline V lookup: CDR1 KGHDR, CDR2 SFDVKD. This CDR3 has 14 amino acids.

The chain links TRBV12-3 or TRBV12-4 to TRBJ2-5, with a tentative D call TRBD2 (5 bases). V lost 6 bases to trimming and J lost 5 bases, with 16 bases between them. The CDR3 totals 14 residues. The CDR3 sequence is CASREERVGETQYF. For the CDR3, the DNA is TGTGCCAGCAGGGAGGAGAGGGTTGGGGAGACCCAGTACTTC.

The chain links TRBV10-3 to TRBJ2-1; possibly TRBD2 for D (6 bases). Trimming removed 0 bases at V and 4 bases at J, with 13 bases between. The CDR3 has 16 residues. The germline V gene encodes CDR1 ENHRY and CDR2 SYGVKD. The CDR3 region has the DNA TGTGCCATCAGTGAGTCGGCTGGCGGGACGTACAATGAGCAGTTCTTC. It yields the protein CAISESAGGTYNEQFF.